This TCR beta chain derives from a study of human T cells and chemical hapten exposure. The V and J ends lost 4 bases and 1 base respectively, with 7 bases between them. The CDR3 runs 13 residues. The germline CDR1 and CDR2 sequences are MNHNS and SASEGT. The time point denotes: healthy volunteer bleed at 6 weeks. Unseparated into fractions, whole blood served as the source from which total RNA was extracted. TCRdb re-called the RACE reads with MiXCR, one entry per CDR3 protein. This table has 60,000 to 80,000 distinct CDR3 sequences, approximately 6.5% appearing once. Input material: whole blood. The chain links TRBV6-1 to TRBJ1-1; maybe TRBD1 (6 bases). This receptor was obtained from a female donor in good health. Some clones in this sample may be carry-over from other donors' samples. The CDR3 DNA sequence: TGTGCCAGCAGTGGGGGGGCGAACACTGAAGCTTTCTTT. Its protein is CASSGGANTEAFF.